The rows below give T cell receptor beta chains drawn from one sample of a study of blood T cell repertoires in COVID-19. Produced via immunoSEQ multiplex PCR; TCRdb's table is partial and in-frame only. This sample carries 200,000 to 300,000 clones, around 87% of them seen once, and the ten largest clones take approximately 2.2%. The sequenced material came from peripheral blood. These TCRs come from a woman in her forties or fifties with acute or convalescent COVID-19. Each CDR3 is given with its conserved first and last residue. D genes are given only for firm matches. Not all rows give a size; the values are once, few, many and, for expanded clones, a class.

DNA: TGCGCCAGCAGCTTGATGGGCCACGCTGAAGCTTTCTTT
CDR3: CASSLMGHAEAFF
V: TRBV5-1
length: 13
J: TRBJ1-1
size: .
D: .

DNA: TGTGCCAGCAGCCCCAGCAGGGATTGGGGCGTGCAGTACTTC
CDR3: CASSPSRDWGVQYF
V: TRBV7-2
length: 14
J: TRBJ2-7
size: .
D: .

DNA: TGTGCCAGCAGCAATGCCCTAAGGACTCCCTCCGGGGAGCTGTTTTTT
CDR3: CASSNALRTPSGELFF
V: TRBV5-4
length: 16
J: TRBJ2-2
size: .
D: .

DNA: TGTGCCAGCAGCTTAGTAGCTAGCGGGAGGGCTTCGGTCGAGCAGTACTTC
CDR3: CASSLVASGRASVEQYF
V: TRBV7-2
length: 17
J: TRBJ2-7
size: .
D: TRBD2

DNA: TGTGCCACCAGCTTAGCCAGAAACTATGGCTACACCTTC
CDR3: CATSLARNYGYTF
V: TRBV24-1
length: 13
J: TRBJ1-2
size: few
D: .

DNA: TGTGCCAGCAGTTCCCCCTGGGGCGGGGTCTACGAGCAGTACTTC
CDR3: CASSSPWGGVYEQYF
V: TRBV28
length: 15
J: TRBJ2-7
size: .
D: .

DNA: TGCAGCGTTGAGCTAGCGGGGGCCTACAATGAGCAGTTCTTC
CDR3: CSVELAGAYNEQFF
V: TRBV29-1
length: 14
J: TRBJ2-1
size: .
D: TRBD2

DNA: TGTGCCAGCAGCGCAGGGGTGACCCCCTACAATGAGCAGTTCTTC
CDR3: CASSAGVTPYNEQFF
V: TRBV9
length: 15
J: TRBJ2-1
size: few
D: .

DNA: TGTGCCACCAGCAGAGAAGGGGGCGGTGGCTCCTATAATTCACCCCTCCACTTT
CDR3: CATSREGGGGSYNSPLHF
V: TRBV15
length: 18
J: TRBJ1-6
size: .
D: TRBD1

DNA: TGTGCCAGCAGTGAATCCTCCGGACAGGGGGCCTTCTATGGCTACACCTTC
CDR3: CASSESSGQGAFYGYTF
V: TRBV2
length: 17
J: TRBJ1-2
size: .
D: TRBD1

DNA: TGTGCCAGCAGCCAAGATCCAGACAGGGCGGCCGAGCAGTACTTC
CDR3: CASSQDPDRAAEQYF
V: TRBV3-1/TRBV3-2
length: 15
J: TRBJ2-7
size: .
D: TRBD1

DNA: TGTGCCACCAGTGATCTCCCTGACAGGTACAATCAGCCCCAGCATTTT
CDR3: CATSDLPDRYNQPQHF
V: TRBV24-1
length: 16
J: TRBJ1-5
size: .
D: .

DNA: TGCGCCAGCAGCTTGGGCAGGGGGCTGGGGGATACGCAGTATTTT
CDR3: CASSLGRGLGDTQYF
V: TRBV5-1
length: 15
J: TRBJ2-3
size: .
D: TRBD1

DNA: TGTGCCAGCAGTACAGACTACGCGAACACTGAAGCTTTCTTT
CDR3: CASSTDYANTEAFF
V: TRBV27
length: 14
J: TRBJ1-1
size: .
D: .

DNA: TGTGCCATCAGTGGGACTAGCGGGGTCCAAGAGACCCAGTACTTC
CDR3: CAISGTSGVQETQYF
V: TRBV10-3
length: 15
J: TRBJ2-5
size: .
D: TRBD2

DNA: TGTGCCAGCAGCTTCTTGGCGGGACCTTACAATGAGCAGTTCTTC
CDR3: CASSFLAGPYNEQFF
V: TRBV7-3
length: 15
J: TRBJ2-1
size: .
D: .

DNA: TGTGCCAGCAGCGTAGGCGGGAGCACCGGGGAGCTGTTTTTT
CDR3: CASSVGGSTGELFF
V: TRBV9
length: 14
J: TRBJ2-2
size: .
D: TRBD2

DNA: TGTGCCAGCAGCTTGTCAGGGGGCAAGGTAAACGAGCAGTACTTC
CDR3: CASSLSGGKVNEQYF
V: TRBV5-5
length: 15
J: TRBJ2-7
size: .
D: TRBD1

DNA: TGTGCCACCATTAAGACAGACCGGTACAATGAGCAGTTCTTC
CDR3: CATIKTDRYNEQFF
V: TRBV27
length: 14
J: TRBJ2-1
size: .
D: .

DNA: TGTGCCAGCAGTCCCAACACGATATACAATGAGCAGTTCTTC
CDR3: CASSPNTIYNEQFF
V: TRBV28
length: 14
J: TRBJ2-1
size: .
D: .

DNA: TGTGCTAGCAGCTCTGCTCCGGGACTAGCGGATACGCAGTATTTT
CDR3: CASSSAPGLADTQYF
V: TRBV7-7
length: 15
J: TRBJ2-3
size: few
D: TRBD2

DNA: TGTGCCAGCAGCCTCGGGACAGCCGGGATATCCTACGAGCAGTACTTC
CDR3: CASSLGTAGISYEQYF
V: TRBV28
length: 16
J: TRBJ2-7
size: .
D: TRBD1

DNA: TGTGCCAGCAGCTTGAGCGGGAGTTCCCCAGATACGCAGTATTTT
CDR3: CASSLSGSSPDTQYF
V: TRBV5-4
length: 15
J: TRBJ2-3
size: .
D: TRBD2

DNA: TGCGCCAGCAGCTTCGGAGACAGGGAGTATAGCAATCAGCCCCAGCATTTT
CDR3: CASSFGDREYSNQPQHF
V: TRBV5-1
length: 17
J: TRBJ1-5
size: .
D: TRBD1

DNA: TGCGCCAGCAGCTCCCCACAAGAGACCCAGTACTTC
CDR3: CASSSPQETQYF
V: TRBV5-1
length: 12
J: TRBJ2-5
size: once
D: .

DNA: TGCAGCGTTGTGGGACTACAAGAGACCCAGTACTTC
CDR3: CSVVGLQETQYF
V: TRBV29-1
length: 12
J: TRBJ2-5
size: .
D: TRBD2

DNA: TGTGCCAGCAGTTCGATAAGGGGAGGCGGGAACACTGAAGCTTTCTTT
CDR3: CASSSIRGGGNTEAFF
V: TRBV27
length: 16
J: TRBJ1-1
size: .
D: .

DNA: TGTGCCAGCGGACAGGGGTATGGCTACACCTTC
CDR3: CASGQGYGYTF
V: TRBV19
length: 11
J: TRBJ1-2
size: few
D: TRBD1

DNA: TGTGCCAGCAAGGGGACAGGGCTGCGTAATCAGCCCCAGCATTTT
CDR3: CASKGTGLRNQPQHF
V: TRBV28
length: 15
J: TRBJ1-5
size: .
D: TRBD1

DNA: TGTGCCACCAGTCACGCTCCGACAGGGTCTGACACTGAAGCTTTCTTT
CDR3: CATSHAPTGSDTEAFF
V: TRBV24-1
length: 16
J: TRBJ1-1
size: .
D: TRBD1

DNA: TGTGCCAGCAGCCAAGGGGCGGGGATGAACACTGAAGCTTTCTTT
CDR3: CASSQGAGMNTEAFF
V: TRBV4-2
length: 15
J: TRBJ1-1
size: .
D: .

DNA: TGTGCCAGCAGTTATTGGGGGCGGGCTAGCACAGATACGCAGTATTTT
CDR3: CASSYWGRASTDTQYF
V: TRBV6-2/TRBV6-3
length: 16
J: TRBJ2-3
size: .
D: .

DNA: TGTGCCAGCAGTTTATCGAGGTCCCAGACCTTCCCCTACGAGCAGTACTTC
CDR3: CASSLSRSQTFPYEQYF
V: TRBV27
length: 17
J: TRBJ2-7
size: .
D: .

DNA: TGTGCCAGCAGCTTGACAGTAGCGGGGAATGAGCAGTTCTTC
CDR3: CASSLTVAGNEQFF
V: TRBV5-6
length: 14
J: TRBJ2-1
size: .
D: TRBD2

DNA: TGCGCCAGCAGCCAAGCCCTGGGACAGGGTTATGAAAAACTGTTTTTT
CDR3: CASSQALGQGYEKLFF
V: TRBV4-1
length: 16
J: TRBJ1-4
size: .
D: TRBD1

DNA: TGCAGCGTTGAAGATCCCAGGTCGGGAGATTCTCGCGAGCAGTACTTC
CDR3: CSVEDPRSGDSREQYF
V: TRBV29-1
length: 16
J: TRBJ2-7
size: .
D: .

DNA: TGTGCCACCAGCAGAGGGGGGACACTTCCTAACTATGGCTACACCTTC
CDR3: CATSRGGTLPNYGYTF
V: TRBV15
length: 16
J: TRBJ1-2
size: .
D: .

DNA: TGTGCCATCAGTGAGTCTTTGCCCAGCGGGAGGAGCGCCTACGAGCAGTACTTC
CDR3: CAISESLPSGRSAYEQYF
V: TRBV10-3
length: 18
J: TRBJ2-7
size: .
D: TRBD2

DNA: TGTGCCAGCAGCTTAGCGACGCAGGCTTTTTCACCCCTCCACTTT
CDR3: CASSLATQAFSPLHF
V: TRBV7-2
length: 15
J: TRBJ1-6
size: .
D: .

DNA: TGTGCCAGCAGCCTGTGGGACAGGGTTTACGAGCAGTACTTC
CDR3: CASSLWDRVYEQYF
V: TRBV3-1/TRBV3-2
length: 14
J: TRBJ2-7
size: many
D: TRBD1

DNA: TGCGCCAGCAGATTGGGGGAGGGGACTGAAGCTTTCTTT
CDR3: CASRLGEGTEAFF
V: TRBV5-1
length: 13
J: TRBJ1-1
size: .
D: .

DNA: TGTGCCAGCAACGCCGGTGAGATAAGAAAGTATTTT
CDR3: CASNAGEIRKYF
V: TRBV12-3/TRBV12-4
length: 12
J: TRBJ2-3
size: .
D: .

DNA: TGTGCCAGCAGCTTTACGACAGGGGGTTACACTGAAGCTTTCTTT
CDR3: CASSFTTGGYTEAFF
V: TRBV7-8
length: 15
J: TRBJ1-1
size: .
D: TRBD1

DNA: TGTGCCAGCTATGGGACTACTGGGGCCAACGTCCTGACTTTC
CDR3: CASYGTTGANVLTF
V: TRBV5-4
length: 14
J: TRBJ2-6
size: .
D: TRBD2

DNA: TGTGCCAGCAGCTTAGACTGGAACACTGAAGCTTTCTTT
CDR3: CASSLDWNTEAFF
V: TRBV11-2
length: 13
J: TRBJ1-1
size: .
D: .

DNA: TGTGCCAGCAGCCTTTGGGGAGAAGAGACCCAGTACTTC
CDR3: CASSLWGEETQYF
V: TRBV7-3
length: 13
J: TRBJ2-5
size: .
D: .

DNA: TGTGCCAGCAGCGTAGGCCCCGGGGATTTCTCTGGAAACACCATATATTTT
CDR3: CASSVGPGDFSGNTIYF
V: TRBV9
length: 17
J: TRBJ1-3
size: .
D: .

DNA: TGCGCCAGCAGCGTGACTAGCGGCACAGATACGCAGTATTTT
CDR3: CASSVTSGTDTQYF
V: TRBV5-1
length: 14
J: TRBJ2-3
size: few
D: TRBD2

DNA: TGTGCCAGCAGCCCGGGGGCTAGCGGCACCTACGAGCAGTACTTC
CDR3: CASSPGASGTYEQYF
V: TRBV7-2
length: 15
J: TRBJ2-7
size: .
D: .

DNA: TGTGCCAGCAGCTTGACTACTGCGTACAATGAGCAGTTCTTC
CDR3: CASSLTTAYNEQFF
V: TRBV11-3
length: 14
J: TRBJ2-1
size: .
D: .

DNA: TGCAGCGTTACAGGGGGAGTATGGACTGAAGCTTTCTTT
CDR3: CSVTGGVWTEAFF
V: TRBV29-1
length: 13
J: TRBJ1-1
size: few
D: TRBD1

DNA: TGTGCCAGCAGTTCCGGGACAGGGGGCGAGGCTTTCTTT
CDR3: CASSSGTGGEAFF
V: TRBV12-3/TRBV12-4
length: 13
J: TRBJ1-1
size: .
D: TRBD1